This T cell receptor (beta chain) is from a study of cytomegalovirus exposure and HLA in healthy donors. A note on this clone: What it recognizes is unknown.

The V segment lost 3 bases and the J segment 1 base; nucleotides outside the gene matches: 6. CDR1 is LNHDA and CDR2 is SQIVND in the germline V gene (reference sequence). The CDR3 extends over 18 amino acids. Repertoires were generated with immunoSEQ multiplex PCR, while TCRdb's copy carries only in-frame clones and drops some. Of about 130,000 clones listed, about 95% are singletons. Findings of the study overall: Cytomegalovirus association was listed for 164 TCR beta chains. For cytomegalovirus status, the classifier reportedly gave diagnoses with high specificity and sensitivity.

The chain has TRBV19 and TRBJ2-4; 13 nucleotides line up with TRBD2. This TCR was recovered from a man aged 18 to 35 in good health and CMV-seropositive. The source material was PBMCs. The CDR3 sequence: CASSIGTSGKRAKNIQYF. The CDR3 DNA sequence: TGTGCCAGTAGTATTGGGACTAGCGGGAAAAGGGCCAAAAACATTCAGTACTTC.